This TCR beta chain is drawn from a study of PD-1 blockade in classical Hodgkin lymphoma. Points from the study as a whole: Reported findings placed baseline TCR diversity lower in newly diagnosed patients (compared with healthy donors).

Unmatched junction bases numbered 8, after V lost 1 base and J lost 6 bases. The CDR3 is 16 amino acids. Per the germline V gene, CDR1 is MNHNS and CDR2 is SASEGT. Comment on this clone: Its specificity is unknown.

Time point here: newly diagnosed, previously untreated cHL patient sample. Thawed PBMCs were the source of CD4+ T cells, purified by magnetic negative selection. The protocol was immunoSEQ multiplex PCR, while the TCRdb copy is restricted to in-frame clones and leaves out a portion. The table records under 35,000 clones, less than 90% of them present only once. The genes are TRBV6-1 and TRBJ2-3; TRBD1 agrees at 9 bases. The TCR was taken from a human donor with classical Hodgkin lymphoma. Sequenced sample: CD4+ T cells from blood. The CDR3 DNA is TGTGCCAGCAGTGAAGGTACGGGACAGGGAGCCGATACGCAGTATTTT. Translation gives CASSEGTGQGADTQYF.